The entry below gives a single TCR beta chain sequence along with its context. Its antigen remains unidentified. Next came a second PCR, run for about 6 to 12 cycles, which used a sample-barcoded 5' primer along with a J-beta primer mix. TCRdb itself ran the 5' RACE reads through MiXCR, one entry per CDR3 protein. Here the sample spans about 940,000 distinct CDR3 sequences, roughly 48% being singletons. This specimen comes from a study of blood T cells in healthy people across ages. The study, taken as a whole, reports: What prevented conclusive comparison of naive and antigen-experienced cells was that PBMCs were unsorted.

The ends were cut back, 6 bases at V and 3 bases at J, with 15 bases in the middle. This CDR3 has 15 amino acids. The receptor's source is a man aged 30 to 39 in good health. The chain uses TRBV12-3 or TRBV12-4 and TRBJ1-5; no clear D. Sequenced: blood. The CDR3, as DNA: TGTGCCAGCAGCCTATTCCTCCGGGACAATCAGCCCCAGCATTTT. Translated: CASSLFLRDNQPQHF.